This T cell receptor (beta chain) was retrieved from a study of blood T cell repertoires in COVID-19. For the study at large: Italy, Spain and the United States were the sources of the convalescent and acute COVID-19 samples. PBMCs, B-cell-depleted T cells, or T cells provided the cDNA or gDNA that made up the material.

A remark on this clone: One end of the junction fails to match germline, which may point to a read error.

The CDR3 runs 13 residues. How the authors handled the data: Nucleated cell number was recorded as an estimate derived from reference gene primer amplification. Clones were read by immunoSEQ multiplex PCR, and TCRdb kept only the in-frame ones, dropping some. V, J and clone size derive from that table, while D and trimming were established from the DNA sequence. The table shows under 75,000 clones, with 80% to 90% occurring only once. The receptor was isolated from a woman of 80 years or more with active COVID-19. This rearrangement joins TRBV12-3 or TRBV12-4 to TRBJ1-2; D is unresolved. Specimen: peripheral blood. In nucleotides, the CDR3 is TGTGCCAGCAGTTTACGGACTAACTATGGTTACACCTTC. As protein: CASSLRTNYGYTF.